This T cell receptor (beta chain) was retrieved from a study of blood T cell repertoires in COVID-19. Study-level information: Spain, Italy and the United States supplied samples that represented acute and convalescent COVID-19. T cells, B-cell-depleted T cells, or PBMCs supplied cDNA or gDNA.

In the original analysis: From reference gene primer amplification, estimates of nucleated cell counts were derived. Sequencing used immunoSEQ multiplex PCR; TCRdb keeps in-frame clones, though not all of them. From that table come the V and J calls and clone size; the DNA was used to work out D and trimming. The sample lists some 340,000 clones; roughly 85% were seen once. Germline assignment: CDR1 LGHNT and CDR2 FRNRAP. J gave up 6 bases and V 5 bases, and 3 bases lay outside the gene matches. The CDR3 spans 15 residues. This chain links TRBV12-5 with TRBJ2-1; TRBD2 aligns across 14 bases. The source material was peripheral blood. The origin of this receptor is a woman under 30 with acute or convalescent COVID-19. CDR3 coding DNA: TGTGCTAGTGGTGCCGGACTAGCGGGGGGCAATGAGCAGTTCTTC. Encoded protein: CASGAGLAGGNEQFF.